The sequence of this T cell receptor (beta chain) was determined in a study of a mutant IDH1 vaccine in newly diagnosed glioma. Study information: Patients under treatment included roughly 62% males and approximately 38% females and had a mean age of roughly 43 years.

Method: immunoSEQ multiplex PCR; TCRdb's copy keeps in-frame clones and lacks some. The sample contains around 78,000 clones, around nine tenths of which appear only once. Only one count was recorded for this clone. Its antigen is still unknown. Germline V lookup: CDR1 GTSNPN, CDR2 SVGIG (reference sequence). There are 13 residues in the CDR3. V trimming: 8 bases; J trimming: 4 bases; junction bases outside the gene matches: 10. Findings and limits, study-wide: Pseudoprogression appeared independent of alterations in top peripheral clonotypes. About 92% of patients showed vaccine-induced immune responses across multiple MHC alleles.

Time point here: week 5, during vaccination. Doses comprised 300 ug of mutant IDH1 20-mer peptide each, plus topical imiquimod. The TCR originated in a woman aged 45-60 years with glioma. The chain joins TRBV30 to TRBJ2-5, with 7 positions matching TRBD2. The sequenced sample was PBMCs, obtained from a glioma patient whose treatment included an IDH1 peptide vaccine. As DNA, the CDR3 is TGTGCCCGAGCGAGCCGCGGGGGAGAGACCCAGTACTTC. Protein product: CARASRGGETQYF.